Listed below are T cell receptor beta chains from one sample, sequenced in a study of cytomegalovirus exposure and HLA in healthy donors. Clones were sequenced by immunoSEQ multiplex PCR, and TCRdb holds only the in-frame ones, with some missing. Among under 200,000 clones, around 65% were seen once, and the ten largest hold less than 3.5%. The sample was PBMCs. These receptors were obtained from a woman aged 40 to 55 in good health and CMV-seropositive. Each CDR3 is given with its conserved first and last residue. A D gene is named only where the DNA matches it firmly. Size tells how often a clone was seen (once, few, many) or the class of an expanded clone, and some rows leave it out.

v_gene	j_gene	abundance	d_gene	CDR3nt	CDR3aa
TRBV7-9	TRBJ2-7	NA	TRBD2	TGTGCCAGCAGCCAAGATGGATCAGCGGGAGGCGGTGAGCAGTACTTC	CASSQDGSAGGGEQYF
TRBV19	TRBJ2-1	NA	TRBD2	TGTGCCAGTAGTCTTCGGACTAGCGACTACAATGAGCAGTTCTTC	CASSLRTSDYNEQFF
TRBV7-3	TRBJ2-5	NA	TRBD2	TGTGCCAGCAGCTTAGGCGGGCTAGCGGGATCAGAGACCCAGTACTTC	CASSLGGLAGSETQYF
TRBV28	TRBJ2-3	NA	NA	TGTGCCAGCACTAACACAGATACGCAGTATTTT	CASTNTDTQYF
TRBV5-1	TRBJ1-4	NA	TRBD1	TGCGCCAGCAGGCGGGACAGCTACAATGAAAAACTGTTTTTT	CASRRDSYNEKLFF
TRBV7-9	TRBJ1-4	NA	NA	TGTGCCAGCAGCTTAAACCCGACAGGCATTAATGAAAAACTGTTTTTT	CASSLNPTGINEKLFF
TRBV7-2	TRBJ2-3	NA	TRBD2	TGTGCCAGCAGCTTTGGGCGGATCCTAGCGGGCACAGATACGCAGTATTTT	CASSFGRILAGTDTQYF
TRBV7-9	TRBJ1-1	few	TRBD1	TGTGCCAGCAGCCTAACAGGGGGCGACACTGAAGCTTTCTTT	CASSLTGGDTEAFF
TRBV7-9	TRBJ1-1	NA	NA	TGTGCCAGCAGCCTTCATACAGGGCCCCCTCCTGAAGCTTTCTTT	CASSLHTGPPPEAFF
TRBV5-4	TRBJ2-1	NA	NA	TGTGCCAGCAGCAGACCAGACAGACCTGCCTACAATGAGCAGTTCTTC	CASSRPDRPAYNEQFF
TRBV6-5	TRBJ2-5	NA	TRBD2	TGTGCCAGCAGTTTTCTAGCGGGTACCCACGGAACCCAGTACTTC	CASSFLAGTHGTQYF
TRBV5-1	TRBJ2-7	NA	TRBD2	TGCGCCAGCAGCTTGTCGATACTAGCGGAGTCCTACGAGCAGTACTTC	CASSLSILAESYEQYF
TRBV4-3	TRBJ1-4	NA	NA	TGCGCCAGCAGCCAAGATGGGGGGGGGCTGGCAACTAATGAAAAACTGTTTTTT	CASSQDGGGLATNEKLFF
TRBV28	TRBJ2-6	few	TRBD1	TGTGCCAGCAGTCCTCGGACAGGCACTGGTGGGGCCAACGTCCTGACTTTC	CASSPRTGTGGANVLTF
TRBV29-1	TRBJ1-1	NA	TRBD1	TGCAGCGTCGAAAGACAGGGTGAAGCTTTCTTT	CSVERQGEAFF
TRBV27	TRBJ2-3	NA	TRBD1	TGTGCCAGCAGTTCAACAGGGGCCGCAGATACGCAGTATTTT	CASSSTGAADTQYF
TRBV7-9	TRBJ2-7	NA	TRBD1	TGTTCCAGCAGCTTAGCGGCTGGGACAGGGGTCGAGCAGTACTTC	CSSSLAAGTGVEQYF